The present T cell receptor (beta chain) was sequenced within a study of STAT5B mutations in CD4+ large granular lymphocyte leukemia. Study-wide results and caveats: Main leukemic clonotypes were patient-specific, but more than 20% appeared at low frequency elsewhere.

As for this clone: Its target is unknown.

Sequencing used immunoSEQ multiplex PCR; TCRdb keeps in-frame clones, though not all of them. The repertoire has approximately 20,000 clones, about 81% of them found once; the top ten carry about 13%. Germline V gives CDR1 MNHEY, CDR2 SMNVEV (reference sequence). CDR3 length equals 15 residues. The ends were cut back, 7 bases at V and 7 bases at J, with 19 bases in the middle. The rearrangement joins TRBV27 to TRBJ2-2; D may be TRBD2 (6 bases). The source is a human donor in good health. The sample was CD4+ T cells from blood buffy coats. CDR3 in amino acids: CASTPGVKIGGELFF. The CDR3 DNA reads TGTGCCAGCACCCCGGGGGTCAAAATTGGCGGGGAGCTGTTTTTT.